The 19 T cell receptor beta chains below come from one sample, sequenced in a study of cytomegalovirus exposure and HLA in healthy donors. 13 Jbeta primers and 60 Vbeta primers were used for the PCR. Data came from immunoSEQ multiplex PCR; TCRdb stores just in-frame clones and leaves some out. The sample lists under 140,000 clones, 65% to 80% occurring once. Sequenced sample: PBMCs. Receptor source: a woman in her sixties in good health and CMV-seropositive.

V and J are TRBV19 and TRBJ2-7, with 10 bases aligning to TRBD1. The CDR3 extends over 14 amino acids. The V and J ends lost 9 bases and 3 bases, in that order; junction bases with no gene match: 8. Germline CDR1 and CDR2: LNHDA and SQIVND (reference sequence). CDR3 sequence: CARKGQGSLYEQYF. Written as DNA, the CDR3 is TGTGCCAGGAAGGGACAGGGGAGTCTCTACGAGCAGTACTTC.

V is TRBV29-1 and J is TRBJ2-5, with 8 bases aligning to TRBD2. With V trimmed by 2 bases and J by 2 bases, 10 bases remained unmatched. CDR3 length equals 16 residues. Germline CDR1 SQVTM, CDR2 ANQGSEA. The CDR3 region is CSVEKWGGRWQETQYF. Here the CDR3 DNA reads TGCAGCGTTGAAAAGTGGGGCGGGAGGTGGCAAGAGACCCAGTACTTC.

The chain has TRBV9 and TRBJ2-1; 10 nucleotides agree with TRBD2. Germline trimming cut 3 bases from V and 4 bases from J; bases unmatched to any gene: 4. The CDR3 has 15 amino acids. Germline V gene data show CDR1 as SGDLS and CDR2 as YYNGEE. As DNA, the CDR3 is TGTGCCAGCAGCGATTTTAGCGGGAGGTACAATGAGCAGTTCTTC. Protein: CASSDFSGRYNEQFF.

The CDR3 sequence is CASGPDRYSNQPQHF. The CDR3 DNA reads TGTGCTAGTGGTCCCGACAGATATAGCAATCAGCCCCAGCATTTT. The chain combines TRBV12-5 with TRBJ1-5; D possibly corresponds to TRBD1 (5 bases). CDR1 and CDR2 from the germline V gene are LGHNT and FRNRAP. The CDR3 extends over 15 amino acids. Trimming left V 5 bases short and J 0 bases short, with 11 bases between.

The gene calls are TRBV6-6 and TRBJ1-2; possibly TRBD1 for D (6 bases). The CDR3 is made up of 14 amino acids. The V end was cut by 0 bases, the J end by 5 bases, with 10 bases between. CDR1 and CDR2 (germline): MNHNY, SVGAGI (reference sequence). This CDR3 reads CASSYSSRGYGYTF. The CDR3 coding sequence is TGTGCCAGCAGTTACTCGAGTAGGGGGTATGGCTACACCTTC.

As regards this clone: The junction and the germline gene differ at one end; a read error may be behind it. The J gene is TRBJ2-1, the V gene TRBV27, with TRBD2 as a possible D gene (6 bases). Germline loops: CDR1 MNHEY, CDR2 SMNVEV (reference sequence). The CDR3 is made up of 16 amino acids. The CDR3 nucleotides are TGTGCCAGCAGTTTTACCTCGCGGGGAGGTTACAGTGAGCAGTTCTTC. Amino acid sequence: CASSFTSRGGYSEQFF.

The J gene is TRBJ2-1, the V gene TRBV5-1; TRBD2 matches 13 bases. Unmatched junction bases numbered 4, after V lost 3 bases and J lost 4 bases. This CDR3 region has 16 residues. Germline V gene sequence: CDR1 SGHRS, CDR2 YFSETQ. This chain's CDR3 is CASSSLTSGRYNEQFF. The CDR3 DNA reads as TGCGCCAGCAGCTCCCTGACTAGCGGGAGGTACAATGAGCAGTTCTTC.

This clone was detected only once. The rearrangement uses TRBV6-5 and TRBJ2-1; 11 bases fit TRBD2. V was clipped by 4 bases and J by 1 base; unmatched bases: 3. Germline V CDR1 and CDR2: MNHEY, SVGAGI. The CDR3 totals 16 residues. The CDR3 sequence is CASSSRLAGSYNEQFF. The CDR3 DNA follows: TGTGCCAGCAGTTCCCGACTAGCGGGGTCCTACAATGAGCAGTTCTTC.

This chain connects TRBV6-5 to TRBJ2-5; possible D gene TRBD2, 6 bases. CDR1 and CDR2 from the germline V gene are MNHEY and SVGAGI. Trimming removed 6 bases at V and 2 bases at J, with 13 bases between. This CDR3 is 14 amino acids long. Here the CDR3 DNA reads TGTGCCAGCAGCTTTAGGACTACACAAGAGACCCAGTACTTC. It codes for CASSFRTTQETQYF.

The rearrangement uses TRBV11-2 and TRBJ2-3; 8 positions agree with TRBD2. J was trimmed by 2 bases and V by 2 bases; bases with no gene match: 15. Germline CDR1 and CDR2: SGHAT and FQNNGV. The CDR3 extends over 19 amino acids. In nucleotides, the CDR3 is TGTGCCAGCAGCTTATTTCGCTCGAGAATAGCGGGGATCACAGATACGCAGTATTTT. This encodes CASSLFRSRIAGITDTQYF.

A single count supports this clone. The genes are TRBV7-3 and TRBJ1-2; 12 nucleotides align to TRBD1. The CDR3 is 15 amino acids. Germline values: CDR1 SGHTA, CDR2 FQGTGA. Losses at the gene ends were 0 bases for V and 8 bases for J; bases not matched to a gene: 4. This chain's CDR3 is CASSLTGTGGEGYTF. The CDR3 region has the DNA TGTGCCAGCAGCTTAACCGGGACAGGGGGCGAAGGCTACACCTTC.

In DNA form, the CDR3 reads TGCGCCAGCAGCCACGGACAGGGTCAAGAGACCCAGTACTTC. This codes for CASSHGQGQETQYF. This chain links TRBV5-1 with TRBJ2-5, with 8 positions matching TRBD1. The V gene end was trimmed by 4 bases and the J gene end by 2 bases; junction bases not matched to a gene: 4. Germline values: CDR1 SGHRS, CDR2 YFSETQ. The CDR3 extends over 14 amino acids.

A few counts support this clone. The J gene is TRBJ1-4, the V gene TRBV5-1; perhaps TRBD1 as D (6 bases). The CDR3 loop spans 15 amino acids. Germline values: CDR1 SGHRS, CDR2 YFSETQ. The germline V and J ends were trimmed by 0 bases and 8 bases, with 14 bases remaining between them. CDR3 sequence reads: CASSLAGTSEEKLFF. CDR3 DNA: TGCGCCAGCAGCTTGGCAGGGACATCAGAAGAAAAACTGTTTTTT.

The V and J genes are TRBV15 and TRBJ1-6; the match to TRBD1 covers 10 bases. The J segment lost 7 bases and the V segment lost 5 bases, leaving 5 bases of the junction unmatched. Germline V gives CDR1 LNHNV, CDR2 YYDKDF (reference sequence). This CDR3 spans 15 amino acids. The CDR3 nucleotides read TGTGCCACCAGCGTAATGGGACAGGGGAATTCACCCCTCCACTTT. Translating it yields CATSVMGQGNSPLHF.

J is TRBJ1-3 and V is TRBV6-5, with D perhaps matching TRBD1 (5 bases). The V gene lost 2 bases and the J gene lost 0 bases, with 11 bases spanning the gap. Germline V lookup: CDR1 MNHEY, CDR2 SVGAGI. CDR3 length: 16 residues. The CDR3 DNA sequence: TGTGCCAGCAGTTACAGTGGGGGGACCTCTGGAAACACCATATATTTT. It yields the protein CASSYSGGTSGNTIYF.

The chain recombines TRBV4-1 with TRBJ1-5; possibly TRBD1 for D (6 bases). The germline V gene has CDR1 MGHRA and CDR2 YSYEKL. Between the trimmed V and J ends, which lost 1 base and 6 bases, there was a span of 19 bases. This CDR3 spans 17 amino acids. The DNA of the CDR3 is TGCGCCAGCAGCCAAGGACCGCAGGGGTCCGATTCTCAGCCCCAGCATTTT. It yields the protein CASSQGPQGSDSQPQHF.

The chain joins TRBV27 to TRBJ1-2, with a tentative D call TRBD1 (6 bases). This CDR3 is built from 13 residues. Germline assignment: CDR1 MNHEY and CDR2 SMNVEV (reference sequence). V lost 4 bases and J lost 8, with 14 bases in between. The CDR3 loop is CASSSYTGYGYTF. In DNA, the CDR3 is TGTGCCAGCAGTTCCTACACAGGGTACGGCTACACCTTC.

The rearrangement links TRBV7-2 to TRBJ2-5; tentative D call: TRBD2 (6 bases). The J call is doubtful: the DNA matches TRBJ2-7 better. This CDR3 contains 15 residues. Germline CDR1 and CDR2: SGHTA and FQGNSA. The CDR3 loop is CASSLAKRAGYEQYF. Here the CDR3 DNA reads TGTGCCAGCAGCTTAGCAAAGCGGGCGGGCTACGAGCAGTACTTC.

The chain is built from TRBV7-9 and TRBJ2-3; tentative D call: TRBD1 (6 bases). This CDR3 comprises 13 residues. Trimming pared 2 bases from V and 13 bases from J, leaving 16 bases between. Per germline, CDR1 SEHNR and CDR2 FQNEAQ (reference sequence). In DNA form, the CDR3 reads TGTGCCAGCAGCTTACTAGAGGGGGACCTGAAGTATTTT. Its protein is CASSLLEGDLKYF. Drawing the rest from reference TRBV7-9 and TRBJ2-3, the complete variable domain is DTGVSQNPRHKITKRGQNVTFRCDPISEHNRLYWYRQTLGQGPEFLTYFQNEAQLEKSRLLSDRFSAERPKGSFSTLEIQRTEQGDSAMYLCASSLLEGDLKYFGPGTRLTVL.